Each of the 21 T cell receptor beta chains below was sequenced from the same sample in a study of cytomegalovirus exposure and HLA in healthy donors. Primers: 60 Vbeta forward and 13 Jbeta reverse. Sequencing was performed with immunoSEQ multiplex PCR; in TCRdb, only in-frame clones are kept and a portion is missing. The ten top clones account for about 25%, within a sample of 40,000 to 60,000 clones. The sequencing input was PBMCs. These receptors originate from a man in his forties in good health and CMV-seropositive.

The chain uses TRBV9 and TRBJ1-4, with D uncertain. Germline V gene lookup returns CDR1 SGDLS and CDR2 YYNGEE. The germline V and J ends were trimmed by 0 bases and 3 bases, with 6 bases remaining between them. The CDR3 length is 14 residues. This chain's CDR3 is CASSVAAPNEKLFF. DNA of the CDR3: TGTGCCAGCAGCGTAGCTGCGCCTAATGAAAAACTGTTTTTT.

The rearrangement links TRBV10-3 to TRBJ1-1; 9 nucleotides line up with TRBD1. The CDR3 contains 15 residues. V lost 4 bases to trimming and J lost 1 base; unmatched junction nucleotides: 4. Germline V CDR1 and CDR2: ENHRY, SYGVKD. DNA of the CDR3: TGTGCCATCAGTGGGGGACAGGGTCAGAACACTGAAGCTTTCTTT. Its protein product is CAISGGQGQNTEAFF.

The chain links TRBV5-1 to TRBJ1-1, with unresolved D. Trimming pared 4 bases from V and 8 bases from J, leaving 15 bases between. There are 13 residues in the CDR3. Per germline, CDR1 SGHRS and CDR2 YFSETQ. CDR3 nucleotides: TGCGCCAGCAGCCCTCCGGAGGGCGGGGAAGCTTTCTTT. Translation: CASSPPEGGEAFF.

The chain links TRBV27 to TRBJ2-3; 7 nucleotides align to TRBD2. There are 15 residues in the CDR3. Germline V gene data show CDR1 as MNHEY and CDR2 as SMNVEV (reference sequence). Unmatched junction bases numbered 10, after V lost 6 bases and J lost 4 bases. The CDR3, as DNA: TGTGCCAGCAGAACTAGACTAGCAAGGTCAGATACGCAGTATTTT. Translating it yields CASRTRLARSDTQYF.

The chain employs TRBV18 and TRBJ2-1; 15 bases match TRBD2. Germline-derived CDR1 and CDR2 are KGHSH and LQKENI. Trimming cost V 4 bases and J 7 bases; bases outside gene matches: 2. The CDR3 sequence is 15 residues long. The CDR3, as DNA: TGTGCCAGCTCACTCGGGACTAGCGGGGGGAATGAGCAGTTCTTC. Its translation: CASSLGTSGGNEQFF. The whole variable domain, filled in from reference TRBV18 and TRBJ2-1, reads NAGVMQNPRHLVRRRGQEARLRCSPMKGHSHVYWYRQLPEEGLKFMVYLQKENIIDESGMPKERFSAEFPKEGPSILRIQQVVRGDSAAYFCASSLGTSGGNEQFFGPGTRLTVL.

The chain recombines TRBV7-2 with TRBJ1-1; 9 positions agree with TRBD1. Trimming cost V 8 bases and J 4 bases; bases outside gene matches: 5. Looked up from germline, CDR1 is SGHTA and CDR2 is FQGNSA. The CDR3 runs to 13 residues. In DNA form, the CDR3 reads TGTGCCAGCGGGGGACAGGGAGCCACTGAAGCTTTCTTT. It yields the protein CASGGQGATEAFF.

The chain is built from TRBV5-1 and TRBJ2-7, with TRBD2 identical over 11 bases. Unmatched junction bases numbered 2, after V lost 2 bases and J lost 1 base. Germline-derived CDR1 and CDR2 are SGHRS and YFSETQ. There are 15 residues in the CDR3. The CDR3 nucleotides are TGCGCCAGCAGCTTAGTAGCGGGAGGGTCCTACGAGCAGTACTTC. Translated: CASSLVAGGSYEQYF.

The chain is built from TRBV29-1 and TRBJ2-1, with 7 bases identical to TRBD2. The ends lost 3 bases at V and 7 bases at J; junction bases unmatched: 9. The germline CDR1 and CDR2 sequences are SQVTM and ANQGSEA. CDR3 length equals 14 residues. CDR3 region: CSVEGGSSQNEQFF. DNA of the CDR3: TGCAGCGTTGAGGGGGGGTCGTCCCAAAATGAGCAGTTCTTC.

The chain uses TRBV18 and TRBJ2-7; TRBD1 matches 7 bases. CDR1 is KGHSH, CDR2 LQKENI, per germline. The length of the CDR3 is 14 residues. Trimming cost V 3 bases and J 5 bases; bases outside gene matches: 7. As DNA, the CDR3 is TGTGCCAGCTCACCGGGACGAGGGGGCCACGAGCAGTACTTC. Translated: CASSPGRGGHEQYF.

The V gene is TRBV28, the J gene TRBJ1-1; tentative D call: TRBD1 (5 bases). V shed 5 bases and J shed 10 bases, with 17 bases lying between them. This CDR3 has 13 residues. Germline V lookup: CDR1 MDHEN, CDR2 SYDVKM. Here the CDR3 DNA reads TGTGCCAGCAGTCGATTCCAATTGGACACAGCTTTCTTT. Protein sequence: CASSRFQLDTAFF.

This chain connects TRBV18 to TRBJ2-5; 9 nucleotides match TRBD2. V lost 3 bases to trimming and J lost 3 bases; unmatched junction nucleotides: 5. The CDR3 has 15 residues. Per the germline V gene, CDR1 is KGHSH and CDR2 is LQKENI. CDR3 nucleotides: TGTGCCAGCTCACCCGGGGTAGCGGGAGAAGAGACCCAGTACTTC. Translated, it gives CASSPGVAGEETQYF.

The chain uses TRBV18 and TRBJ2-7; D is uncertain. The CDR3 totals 16 residues. From germline, CDR1 is KGHSH and CDR2 LQKENI. V lost 4 bases and J lost 6, with 22 bases in between. The CDR3 is CASSQNLTPGSGEQYF. CDR3 coding DNA: TGTGCCAGCTCACAGAACCTCACGCCCGGGTCCGGCGAGCAGTACTTC. Looking up the rest from reference TRBV18 and TRBJ2-7 gives the full variable domain: NAGVMQNPRHLVRRRGQEARLRCSPMKGHSHVYWYRQLPEEGLKFMVYLQKENIIDESGMPKERFSAEFPKEGPSILRIQQVVRGDSAAYFCASSQNLTPGSGEQYFGPGTRLTVT.

The V gene is TRBV5-8, the J gene TRBJ2-2; perhaps TRBD2 as D (5 bases). This CDR3 is built from 13 residues. Germline CDR1 reads SGHTS; CDR2 reads YDEGEE. Between the trimmed V and J ends, which lost 0 bases and 7 bases, there was a span of 7 bases. The CDR3 coding sequence is TGTGCCAGCAGCTTGGGGGAGAACGGGGAGCTGTTTTTT. Translation: CASSLGENGELFF.

The V gene is TRBV18, the J gene TRBJ1-5; a weak D match, TRBD1 (5 bases). The V gene's germline CDR1 is KGHSH and CDR2 LQKENI. Deletions cut 2 bases from V and 7 bases from J, with 15 bases between. This CDR3 is 15 amino acids long. The chain's CDR3 is CASSPGPRDDQPQHF. The CDR3 DNA reads as TGTGCCAGCTCACCAGGGCCCAGGGATGACCAGCCCCAGCATTTT. The full variable domain, completed using reference TRBV18 and TRBJ1-5, is NAGVMQNPRHLVRRRGQEARLRCSPMKGHSHVYWYRQLPEEGLKFMVYLQKENIIDESGMPKERFSAEFPKEGPSILRIQQVVRGDSAAYFCASSPGPRDDQPQHFGDGTRLSIL.

The chain is built from TRBV2 and TRBJ2-7; 13 nucleotides align to TRBD2. The CDR3 has 14 residues. Germline CDR1 reads SNHLY; CDR2 reads FYNNEI. The trim removed 6 bases at V and 2 bases at J, leaving 1 base unmatched. CDR3 protein: CASRGLAGTYEQYF. CDR3 coding DNA: TGTGCCAGCAGGGGACTAGCGGGGACCTACGAGCAGTACTTC.

As DNA, the CDR3 is TGTGCCAGTAGCGGACAATACAATGAGCAGTTCTTC. Its translation is CASSGQYNEQFF. The chain links TRBV19 to TRBJ2-1, with D maybe TRBD1 (5 bases). This CDR3 comprises 12 residues. The ends were cut back, 6 bases at V and 4 bases at J, with 7 bases in the middle. The germline V gene has CDR1 LNHDA and CDR2 SQIVND (reference sequence).

V is TRBV2 and J is TRBJ1-6, with D hard to call. The CDR3 has 15 amino acids. Germline lookup yields CDR1 SNHLY and CDR2 FYNNEI. Deletions cut 4 bases from V and 9 bases from J, with 16 bases between. The DNA of the CDR3 is TGTGCCAGCAGTGTGGTAACTGAGCTAGGTTCACCCCTCCACTTT. Translating it yields CASSVVTELGSPLHF.

The gene calls are TRBV28 and TRBJ1-1; D is unclear. V was clipped by 3 bases and J by 1 base, with 6 bases between them. The germline V gene encodes CDR1 MDHEN and CDR2 SYDVKM. The CDR3 covers 13 residues. The CDR3 loop is CASSLSRNTEAFF. For the CDR3, the DNA is TGTGCCAGCAGTTTGTCCAGGAACACTGAAGCTTTCTTT.

This chain joins TRBV18 and TRBJ1-1, with D possibly being TRBD1 (5 bases). Trimming removed 4 bases at V and 11 bases at J, with 17 bases between. The CDR3 is 13 amino acids. Germline CDR1 KGHSH, CDR2 LQKENI. CDR3 nucleotide sequence: TGTGCCAGCTCACGCGCCCAAGGGGAAAGGGCTTTCTTT. Translated: CASSRAQGERAFF. Supplemented by reference TRBV18 and TRBJ1-1, the full variable domain reads NAGVMQNPRHLVRRRGQEARLRCSPMKGHSHVYWYRQLPEEGLKFMVYLQKENIIDESGMPKERFSAEFPKEGPSILRIQQVVRGDSAAYFCASSRAQGERAFFGQGTRLTVV.

The V gene is TRBV11-2, the J gene TRBJ1-4; no clear D. Trimming took 5 bases from V and 10 from J, leaving 20 bases between them. Germline CDR1 SGHAT, CDR2 FQNNGV. The CDR3 length is 15 residues. CDR3 loop: CASSVENPRSGKLFF. CDR3 sequence (DNA): TGTGCCAGCAGCGTGGAGAATCCCCGATCGGGAAAACTGTTTTTT.

The CDR3 coding sequence is TGCGCCAGCAGCTCCGGGGGGAGCACAGATACGCAGTATTTT. This gives the protein CASSSGGSTDTQYF. This chain uses TRBV5-1 with TRBJ2-3; 7 nucleotides match TRBD2. Per germline, CDR1 SGHRS and CDR2 YFSETQ. The J segment lost 0 bases and the V segment lost 3 bases, leaving 1 base of the junction unmatched. This CDR3 is 14 amino acids long.